Listed below are T cell receptor beta chains from one sample, sequenced in a study of early T cells in non-severe SARS-CoV-2 infection. Each CDR3 protein gets one entry after TCRdb re-called the 5' RACE reads with MiXCR. The sample records tens of thousands of distinct CDR3 sequences, 10% being singletons. Here the sequenced sample was whole blood, taken at baseline. These receptors were taken from an adult who was a healthcare worker with PCR-confirmed SARS-CoV-2 infection or an uninfected control (not recorded which). CDR3s include the opening cysteine and the closing phenylalanine or tryptophan. The D gene is left open where the match is weak. Expanded clones are given a class, and other clones once, few, many or no size at all.

v_call,d_call,clone_size,j_call,cdr3_aa,cdr3_nt
TRBV5-5,NA,few,TRBJ1-2,CASSYRGGAGYGYTF,TGTGCCAGCAGCTACAGAGGAGGGGCAGGCTATGGCTACACCTTC
TRBV4-1,TRBD1,NA,TRBJ2-1,CASSPGTGYNEQFF,TGCGCCAGCAGTCCCGGGACAGGGTACAATGAGCAGTTCTTC
TRBV6-2/TRBV6-3,TRBD1,few,TRBJ2-2,CASGDSPNTGELFF,TGTGCCAGCGGGGACAGCCCTAACACCGGGGAGCTGTTTTTT
TRBV5-1,NA,few,TRBJ2-5,CASSGGLKETQYF,TGCGCCAGCAGCGGGGGATTGAAAGAGACCCAGTACTTC
TRBV29-1,NA,few,TRBJ1-6,CSVRKGNYNSPLHF,TGCAGCGTTCGGAAAGGAAACTATAATTCACCCCTCCACTTT
TRBV9,NA,many,TRBJ1-1,CASSFDILNTEAFF,TGTGCCAGCAGCTTCGACATCCTTAACACTGAAGCTTTCTTT
TRBV12-3/TRBV12-4,NA,few,TRBJ1-3,CASSPGFSGNTIYF,TGTGCCAGCAGTCCCGGATTCTCTGGAAACACCATATATTTT
TRBV30,NA,NA,TRBJ2-7,CAWSVGSSYEQYF,TGTGCCTGGAGTGTAGGCAGTTCCTACGAGCAGTACTTC
TRBV4-2,TRBD2,NA,TRBJ2-7,CASSPLAGNFYEQYF,TGTGCCAGCAGCCCACTAGCGGGGAACTTCTACGAGCAGTACTTC
TRBV27,NA,NA,TRBJ2-7,CASSFRQEPYEQYF,TGTGCCAGCAGTTTCAGACAGGAACCCTACGAGCAGTACTTC
TRBV9,NA,NA,TRBJ2-3,CASSVVPGPTDTQYF,TGTGCCAGCAGCGTAGTGCCGGGCCCTACAGATACGCAGTATTTT
TRBV6-2/TRBV6-3,TRBD1,NA,TRBJ2-2,CASSYSGRGPTGELFF,TGTGCCAGCAGTTACTCGGGCAGGGGGCCCACCGGGGAGCTGTTTTTT
TRBV7-9,TRBD2,few,TRBJ2-3,CASSFGGGTRDTQYF,TGTGCCAGCAGCTTTGGCGGGGGGACCAGAGATACGCAGTATTTT
TRBV20-1,NA,few,TRBJ1-2,CSARVTGTDYGYTF,TGCAGTGCTAGAGTTACCGGGACCGACTATGGCTACACCTTC
TRBV7-8,NA,NA,TRBJ1-3,CASSLWQGSENTIYF,TGTGCCAGCAGCTTATGGCAGGGCTCTGAAAACACCATATATTTT
TRBV7-9,NA,NA,TRBJ2-2,CASSLAYSGQDTGELFF,TGTGCCAGCAGCTTAGCTTATAGCGGACAGGACACCGGGGAGCTGTTTTTT
TRBV6-5,NA,once,TRBJ2-3,CASSYSPRTDTRYF,TGTGCCAGCAGTTACTCCCCTCGCACAGATACGCGGTATTTT
TRBV6-1,NA,few,TRBJ1-5,CASSEITGIGQPQHF,TGTGCCAGCAGTGAAATCACGGGGATAGGGCAGCCCCAGCATTTT
TRBV6-6,NA,many,TRBJ1-1,CAIWWGLNTEAFF,TGTGCCATCTGGTGGGGCCTGAACACTGAAGCTTTCTTT
TRBV27,NA,NA,TRBJ1-6,CASSMDRPIGSPLHF,TGTGCCAGCAGTATGGACAGACCCATAGGTTCACCCCTCCACTTT
TRBV12-3/TRBV12-4,NA,many,TRBJ1-1,CASSLRRNTEAFF,TGTGCCAGCAGTTTACGAAGGAACACTGAAGCTTTCTTT
TRBV25-1,NA,many,TRBJ2-3,CASSYIDTQYF,TGTGCCAGCAGTTACATAGATACGCAGTATTTT
TRBV6-1,NA,many,TRBJ2-7,CASSDLSRGEQYF,TGTGCCAGCAGTGATCTATCCCGGGGTGAGCAGTACTTC
TRBV6-2/TRBV6-3,NA,many,TRBJ2-1,CASSYSRHEQFF,TGTGCCAGCAGTTACTCGCGGCACGAGCAGTTCTTC
TRBV27,NA,few,TRBJ1-1,CASSLSSGDTEAFF,TGTGCCAGCAGTTTATCGTCGGGGGACACTGAAGCTTTCTTT
TRBV6-5,TRBD1,NA,TRBJ2-5,CASSYSRTGGETQYF,TGTGCCAGCAGTTACTCCCGGACAGGGGGAGAGACCCAGTACTTC
TRBV30,TRBD1,NA,TRBJ2-3,CAWSVLRGRSDTQYF,TGTGCCTGGAGTGTACTGAGGGGGCGGTCAGATACGCAGTATTTT
TRBV11-2,TRBD1,few,TRBJ2-7,CASSLAYRVTYGTDYEQYF,TGTGCCAGCAGCTTAGCCTACAGGGTTACTTACGGGACAGACTACGAGCAGTACTTC
TRBV2,TRBD2,NA,TRBJ2-3,CASRTLAGGTDTQYF,TGTGCCAGCAGAACACTAGCGGGGGGGACAGATACGCAGTATTTT
TRBV5-1,TRBD1,few,TRBJ2-7,CASSRDRAEHEQYF,TGCGCCAGCAGCCGGGACAGGGCCGAACACGAGCAGTACTTC
TRBV5-4,NA,many,TRBJ1-2,CASSLDWDSGYTF,TGTGCCAGCAGCTTGGATTGGGATTCGGGCTACACCTTC
TRBV2,TRBD2,many,TRBJ2-3,CASSGVTSGPTDTQYF,TGTGCCAGCAGTGGAGTTACTAGCGGACCCACAGATACGCAGTATTTT
TRBV7-9,TRBD1,NA,TRBJ1-4,CASSRGTGINEKLFF,TGTGCCAGCAGCCGCGGGACAGGCATAAATGAAAAACTGTTTTTT
TRBV2,NA,NA,TRBJ1-1,CASSNREDTEAFF,TGTGCCAGCAGTAACAGGGAGGACACTGAAGCTTTCTTT
TRBV9,NA,many,TRBJ2-1,CASSVGLRDEQFF,TGTGCCAGCAGCGTAGGGCTGAGGGATGAGCAGTTCTTC